The source of this T cell receptor beta chain is a study of T-cell reconstitution after alpha-beta-depleted transplantation in children. TCRbeta library construction was performed incorporating unique molecular identifiers. One entry per CDR3 protein results from TCRdb running MiXCR on the PCR reads. This table holds 150,000 to 250,000 distinct CDR3 sequences, 5% to 6.5% found once. This clonotype was observed many times. The CDR3 loop spans 15 amino acids. The ends were cut back, 2 bases at V and 5 bases at J, with 10 bases in the middle. Germline-derived CDR1 and CDR2 are MGHRA and YSYEKL. The sample here was PBMCs, taken before TCRalphabeta/CD19-depleted stem cell transplant. The genes are TRBV4-1 and TRBJ1-6; D call uncertain. The clonotype was recovered from a girl under three years old with combined immunodeficiency, due to receive a stem cell transplant. The CDR3 DNA reads as TGCGCCAGCAGCCAAATAACATGGAATAATTCACCCCTCCACTTT. Its protein product is CASSQITWNNSPLHF.